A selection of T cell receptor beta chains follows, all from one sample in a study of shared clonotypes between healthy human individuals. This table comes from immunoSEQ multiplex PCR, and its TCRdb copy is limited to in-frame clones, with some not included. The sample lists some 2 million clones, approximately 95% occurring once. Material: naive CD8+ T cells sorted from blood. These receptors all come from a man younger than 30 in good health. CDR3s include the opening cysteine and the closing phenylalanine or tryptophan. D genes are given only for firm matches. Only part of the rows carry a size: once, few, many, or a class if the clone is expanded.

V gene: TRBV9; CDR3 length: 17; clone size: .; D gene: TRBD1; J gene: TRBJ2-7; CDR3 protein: CASSVAPGTGARNEQYF; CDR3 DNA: TGTGCCAGCAGCGTAGCCCCCGGGACAGGGGCCAGGAACGAGCAGTACTTC
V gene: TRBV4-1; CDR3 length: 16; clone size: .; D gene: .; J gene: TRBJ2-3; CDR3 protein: CASSWGRETSTDTQYF; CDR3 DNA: TGCGCCAGCAGCTGGGGGCGGGAAACGAGCACAGATACGCAGTATTTT
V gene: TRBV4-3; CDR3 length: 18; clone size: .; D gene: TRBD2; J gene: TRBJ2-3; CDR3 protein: CASSQERDIAGEVDTQYF; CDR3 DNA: TGCGCCAGCAGCCAAGAGAGGGATATAGCGGGAGAGGTGGATACGCAGTATTTT
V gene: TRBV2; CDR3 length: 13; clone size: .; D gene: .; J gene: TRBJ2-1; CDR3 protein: CAIPGTPVDEQFF; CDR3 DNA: TGTGCCATCCCGGGGACTCCGGTCGATGAGCAGTTCTTC
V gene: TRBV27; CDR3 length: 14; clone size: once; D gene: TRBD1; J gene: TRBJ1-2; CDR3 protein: CASSLVGTGMSYTF; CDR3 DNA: TGTGCCAGCAGTTTAGTGGGGACAGGGATGAGCTACACCTTC
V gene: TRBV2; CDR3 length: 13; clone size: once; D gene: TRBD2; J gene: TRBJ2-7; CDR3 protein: CASSIAGAYEQYF; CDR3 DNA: TGTGCCAGCAGTATAGCGGGGGCCTACGAGCAGTACTTC
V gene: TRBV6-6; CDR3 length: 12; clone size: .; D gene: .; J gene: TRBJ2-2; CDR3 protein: CASGQNTGELFF; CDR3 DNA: TGTGCCAGCGGGCAAAACACCGGGGAGCTGTTTTTT
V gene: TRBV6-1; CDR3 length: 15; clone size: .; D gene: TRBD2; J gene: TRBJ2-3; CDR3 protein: CASRGLAGITDTQYF; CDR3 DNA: TGTGCCAGCAGGGGCCTAGCGGGGATCACAGATACGCAGTATTTT
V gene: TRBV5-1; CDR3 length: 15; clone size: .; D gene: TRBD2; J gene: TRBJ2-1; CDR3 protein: CASSTTSGAYNEQFF; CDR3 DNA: TGCGCCAGCAGCACGACTAGCGGGGCTTACAATGAGCAGTTCTTC
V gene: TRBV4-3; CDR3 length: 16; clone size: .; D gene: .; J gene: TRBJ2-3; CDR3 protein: CASSQDYGEGGDTQYF; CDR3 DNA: TGCGCCAGCAGCCAAGATTACGGTGAAGGGGGAGATACGCAGTATTTT
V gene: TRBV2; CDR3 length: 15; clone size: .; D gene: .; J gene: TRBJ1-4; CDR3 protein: CASSEGVIRPEKLFF; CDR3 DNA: TGTGCCAGCAGTGAAGGGGTCATTAGGCCTGAAAAACTGTTTTTT
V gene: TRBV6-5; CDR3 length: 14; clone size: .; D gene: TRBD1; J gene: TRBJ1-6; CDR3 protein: CASSYEGANSPLHF; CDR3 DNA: TGTGCCAGCAGTTACGAGGGGGCGAATTCACCCCTCCACTTT
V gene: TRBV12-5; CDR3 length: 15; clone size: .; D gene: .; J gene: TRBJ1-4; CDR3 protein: CASASDRSTNEKLFF; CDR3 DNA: TGTGCTAGTGCCTCCGACAGGTCAACTAATGAAAAACTGTTTTTT
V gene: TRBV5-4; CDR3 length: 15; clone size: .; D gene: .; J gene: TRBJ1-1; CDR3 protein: CASSLSSPGYTEAFF; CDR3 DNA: TGTGCCAGCAGCTTATCTAGTCCGGGGTACACTGAAGCTTTCTTT
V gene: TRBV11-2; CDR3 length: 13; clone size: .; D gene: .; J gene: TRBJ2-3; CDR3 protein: CASSLGAGDTQYF; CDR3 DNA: TGTGCCAGCAGCTTAGGGGCGGGAGATACGCAGTATTTT
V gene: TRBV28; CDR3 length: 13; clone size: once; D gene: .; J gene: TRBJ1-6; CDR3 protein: CASSQESGSPLHF; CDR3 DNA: TGTGCCAGCAGCCAGGAGTCTGGTTCACCCCTCCACTTT
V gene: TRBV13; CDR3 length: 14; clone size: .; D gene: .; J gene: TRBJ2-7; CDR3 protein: CASSSDRDSYEQYF; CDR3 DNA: TGTGCCAGCAGCTCCGACAGAGACTCGTACGAGCAGTACTTC
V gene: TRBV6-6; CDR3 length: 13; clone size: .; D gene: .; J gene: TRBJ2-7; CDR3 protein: CASRLLGGYEQYF; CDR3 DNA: TGTGCCAGTAGATTACTGGGGGGTTACGAGCAGTACTTC
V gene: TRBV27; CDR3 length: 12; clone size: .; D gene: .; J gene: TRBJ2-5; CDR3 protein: CARHRVRETQYF; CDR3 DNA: TGTGCCAGACACCGGGTACGGGAGACCCAGTACTTC
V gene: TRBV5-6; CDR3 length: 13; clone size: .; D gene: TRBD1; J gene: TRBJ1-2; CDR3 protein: CASSPGQTYGYTF; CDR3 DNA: TGTGCCAGCAGCCCGGGACAGACCTATGGCTACACCTTC
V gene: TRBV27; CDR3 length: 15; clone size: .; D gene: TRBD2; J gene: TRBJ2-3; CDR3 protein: CASSPPGTSSDTQYF; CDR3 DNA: TGTGCCAGCAGTCCCCCCGGGACTAGTAGCGATACGCAGTATTTT
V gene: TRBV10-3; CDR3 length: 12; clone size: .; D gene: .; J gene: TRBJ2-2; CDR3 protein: CAIMRDTGELFF; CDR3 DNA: TGTGCCATCATGCGTGACACCGGGGAGCTGTTTTTT
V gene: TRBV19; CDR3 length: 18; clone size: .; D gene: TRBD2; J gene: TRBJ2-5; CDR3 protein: CASSTSGSGLAKQETQYF; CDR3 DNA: TGTGCCAGTAGTACCTCAGGGTCTGGACTAGCGAAACAAGAGACCCAGTACTTC
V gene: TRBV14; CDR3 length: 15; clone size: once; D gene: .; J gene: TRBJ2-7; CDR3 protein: CASSPRDAGLYEQYF; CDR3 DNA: TGTGCCAGCAGCCCCCGGGACGCCGGGCTTTACGAGCAGTACTTC
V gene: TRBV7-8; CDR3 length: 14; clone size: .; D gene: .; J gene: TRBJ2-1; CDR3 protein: CASVAGALLNEQFF; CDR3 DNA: TGTGCCAGCGTGGCGGGGGCCTTACTCAATGAGCAGTTCTTC
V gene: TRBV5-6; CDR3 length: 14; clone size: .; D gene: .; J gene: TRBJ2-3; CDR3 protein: CASSLPGHTDTQYF; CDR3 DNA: TGTGCCAGCAGCTTGCCGGGGCACACAGATACGCAGTATTTT
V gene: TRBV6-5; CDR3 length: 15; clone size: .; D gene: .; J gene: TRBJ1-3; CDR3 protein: CASTQEPGAGNTIYF; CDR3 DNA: TGTGCCAGCACTCAAGAGCCAGGCGCTGGAAACACCATATATTTT
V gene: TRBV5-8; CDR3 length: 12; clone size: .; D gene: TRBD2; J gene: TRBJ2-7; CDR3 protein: CASSFSGIEQYF; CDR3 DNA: TGTGCCAGCAGCTTTAGCGGGATCGAGCAGTACTTC
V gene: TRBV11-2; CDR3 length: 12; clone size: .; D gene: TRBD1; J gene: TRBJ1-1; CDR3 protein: CASSAGTGSILF; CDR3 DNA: TGTGCCAGCAGCGCCGGGACAGGGAGCATCCTCTTT
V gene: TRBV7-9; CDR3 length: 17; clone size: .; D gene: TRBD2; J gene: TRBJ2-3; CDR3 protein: CASSLYQAGVITDTQYF; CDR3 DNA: TGTGCCAGCAGCTTATACCAAGCGGGAGTTATAACAGATACGCAGTATTTT